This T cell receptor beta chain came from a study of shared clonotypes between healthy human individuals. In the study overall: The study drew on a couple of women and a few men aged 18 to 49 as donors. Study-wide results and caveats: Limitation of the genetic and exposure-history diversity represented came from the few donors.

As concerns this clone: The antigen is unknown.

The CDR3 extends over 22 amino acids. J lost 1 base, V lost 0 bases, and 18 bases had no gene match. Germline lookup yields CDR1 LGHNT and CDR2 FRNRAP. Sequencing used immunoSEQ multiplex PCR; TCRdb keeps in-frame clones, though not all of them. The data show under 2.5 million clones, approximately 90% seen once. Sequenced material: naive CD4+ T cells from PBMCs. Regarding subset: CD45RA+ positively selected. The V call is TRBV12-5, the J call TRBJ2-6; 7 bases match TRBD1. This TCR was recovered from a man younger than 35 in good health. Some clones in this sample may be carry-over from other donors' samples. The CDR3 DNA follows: TGTGCTAGTGGTTTGGTAGCCCCCTACCCTACAGGGGTCGGTTCTGGGGCCAACGTCCTGACTTTC. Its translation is CASGLVAPYPTGVGSGANVLTF.